The clone carrying this T cell receptor beta chain has a count of ten or more. The CDR3 length is 14 residues. Trimming took 4 bases from V and 1 from J, leaving 10 bases between them. Per the germline V gene, CDR1 is MGHRA and CDR2 is YSYEKL. Authors of the study amplified TCR beta CDR3 regions from RNA transcripts. Researchers ran a first-round RT-PCR on the TCR CDR3 using the HTBI primer set. TCRdb passed the multiplex PCR reads through MiXCR, listing each CDR3 protein once. The table includes over 500,000 distinct CDR3 sequences, about 15% detected once. The source of the sample is a study of T cells in Graves' hyperthyroidism and ophthalmopathy.

Sequencing was performed on blood. This TCR came from a woman aged 40 to 50 with Graves' hyperthyroidism. The V gene is TRBV4-1, the J gene TRBJ1-1; D is undetermined. The CDR3: CASSRSAANTEAFF. CDR3 in DNA: TGCGCCAGCAGCCGCTCCGCAGCGAACACTGAAGCTTTCTTT.